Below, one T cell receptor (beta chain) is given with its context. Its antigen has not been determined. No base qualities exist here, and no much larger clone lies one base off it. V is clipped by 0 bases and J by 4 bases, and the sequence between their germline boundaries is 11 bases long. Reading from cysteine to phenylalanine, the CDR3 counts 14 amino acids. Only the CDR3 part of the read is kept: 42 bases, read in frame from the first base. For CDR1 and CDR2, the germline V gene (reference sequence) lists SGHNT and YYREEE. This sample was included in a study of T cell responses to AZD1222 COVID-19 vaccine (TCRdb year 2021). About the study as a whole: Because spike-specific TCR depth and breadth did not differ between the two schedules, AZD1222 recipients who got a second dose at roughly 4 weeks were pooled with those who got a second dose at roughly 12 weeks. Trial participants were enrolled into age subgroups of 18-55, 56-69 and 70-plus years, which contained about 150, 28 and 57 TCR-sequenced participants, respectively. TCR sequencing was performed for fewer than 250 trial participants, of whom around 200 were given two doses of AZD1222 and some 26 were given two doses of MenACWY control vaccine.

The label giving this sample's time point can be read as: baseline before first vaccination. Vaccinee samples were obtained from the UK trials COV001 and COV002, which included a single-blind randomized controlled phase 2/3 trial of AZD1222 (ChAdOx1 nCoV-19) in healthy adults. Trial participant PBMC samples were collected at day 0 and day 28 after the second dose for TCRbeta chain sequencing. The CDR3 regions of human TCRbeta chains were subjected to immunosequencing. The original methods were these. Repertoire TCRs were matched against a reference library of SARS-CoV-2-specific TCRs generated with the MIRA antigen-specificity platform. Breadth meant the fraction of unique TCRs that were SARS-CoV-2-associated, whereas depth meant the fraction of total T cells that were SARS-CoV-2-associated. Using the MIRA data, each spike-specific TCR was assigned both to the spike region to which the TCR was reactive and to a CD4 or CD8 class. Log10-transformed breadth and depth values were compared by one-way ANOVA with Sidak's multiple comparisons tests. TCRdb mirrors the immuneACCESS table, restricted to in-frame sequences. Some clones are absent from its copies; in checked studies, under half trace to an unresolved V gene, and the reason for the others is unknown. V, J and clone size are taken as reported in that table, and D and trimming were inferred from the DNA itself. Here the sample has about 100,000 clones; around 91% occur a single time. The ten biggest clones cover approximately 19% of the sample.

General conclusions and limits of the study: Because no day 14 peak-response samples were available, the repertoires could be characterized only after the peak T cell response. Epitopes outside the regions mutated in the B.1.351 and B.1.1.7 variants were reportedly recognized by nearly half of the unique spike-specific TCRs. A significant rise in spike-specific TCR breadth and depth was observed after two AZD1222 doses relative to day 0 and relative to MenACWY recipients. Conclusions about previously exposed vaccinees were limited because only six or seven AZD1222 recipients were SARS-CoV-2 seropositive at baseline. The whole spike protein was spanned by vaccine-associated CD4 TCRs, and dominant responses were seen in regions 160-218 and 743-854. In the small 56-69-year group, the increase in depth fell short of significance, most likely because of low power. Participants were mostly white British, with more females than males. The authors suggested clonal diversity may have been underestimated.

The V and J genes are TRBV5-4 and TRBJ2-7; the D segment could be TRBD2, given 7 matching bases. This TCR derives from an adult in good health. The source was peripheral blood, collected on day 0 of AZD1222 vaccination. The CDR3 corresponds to CASSLGRGGYEQYF. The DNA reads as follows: TGTGCCAGCAGCTTGGGCAGGGGAGGGTACGAGCAGTACTTC.